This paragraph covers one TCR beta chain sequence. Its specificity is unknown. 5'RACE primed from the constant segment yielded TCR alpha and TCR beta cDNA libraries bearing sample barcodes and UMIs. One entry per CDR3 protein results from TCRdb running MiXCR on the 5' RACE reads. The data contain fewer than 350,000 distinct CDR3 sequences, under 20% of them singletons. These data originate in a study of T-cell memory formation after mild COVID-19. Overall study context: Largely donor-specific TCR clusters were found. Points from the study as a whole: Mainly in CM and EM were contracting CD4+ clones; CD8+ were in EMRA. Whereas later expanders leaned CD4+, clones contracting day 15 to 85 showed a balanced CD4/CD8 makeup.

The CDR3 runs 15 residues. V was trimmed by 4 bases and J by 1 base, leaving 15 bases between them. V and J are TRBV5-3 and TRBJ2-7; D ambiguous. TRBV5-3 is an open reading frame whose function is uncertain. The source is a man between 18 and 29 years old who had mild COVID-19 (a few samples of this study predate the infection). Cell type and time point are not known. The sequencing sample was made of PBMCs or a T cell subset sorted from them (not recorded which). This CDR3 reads CARSPRPSKSYEQYV. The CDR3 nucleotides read TGTGCCAGAAGCCCCCGGCCCTCTAAATCCTACGAGCAGTACGTC.